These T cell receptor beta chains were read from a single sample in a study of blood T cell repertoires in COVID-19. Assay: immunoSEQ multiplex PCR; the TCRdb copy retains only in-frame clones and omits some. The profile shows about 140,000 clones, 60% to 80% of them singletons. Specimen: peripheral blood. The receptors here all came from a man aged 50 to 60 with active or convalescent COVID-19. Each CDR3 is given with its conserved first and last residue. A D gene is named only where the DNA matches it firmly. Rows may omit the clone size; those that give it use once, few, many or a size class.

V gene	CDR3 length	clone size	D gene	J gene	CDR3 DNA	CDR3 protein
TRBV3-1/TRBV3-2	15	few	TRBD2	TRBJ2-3	TGTGCCAGCAGCCCCCGGGACTATAGCACAGATACGCAGTATTTT	CASSPRDYSTDTQYF
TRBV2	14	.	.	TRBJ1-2	TGTGCCAGCACCCTACAACAGGGTTTCTATGGCTACACCTTC	CASTLQQGFYGYTF
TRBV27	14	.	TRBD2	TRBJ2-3	TGTGCCAGCAGTTTGGCTAGCGGGATAGATACGCAGTATTTT	CASSLASGIDTQYF
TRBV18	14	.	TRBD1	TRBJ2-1	TGTGCCAGCTCACCTCGGGACAGGGGCGATGAGCAGTTCTTC	CASSPRDRGDEQFF
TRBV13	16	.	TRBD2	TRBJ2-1	TGTGCCAGCAGCTTAGGCCTACTAGCGGGAGGCTATGAGCAGTTCTTC	CASSLGLLAGGYEQFF
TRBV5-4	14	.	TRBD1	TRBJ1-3	TGTGCCAGCAGCATAGGGACAGGTGGAAACACCATATATTTT	CASSIGTGGNTIYF
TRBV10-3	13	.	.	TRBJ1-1	TGTGCCATCTTGGGGGGGCCGAACACTGAAGCTTTCTTT	CAILGGPNTEAFF
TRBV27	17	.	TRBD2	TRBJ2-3	TGTGCCAGCAGTTTACGTGGCGGGAGGGTCAGCACAGATACGCAGTATTTT	CASSLRGGRVSTDTQYF
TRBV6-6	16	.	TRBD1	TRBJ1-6	TGTGCCAGCAGTTACACGACTGACAGGGCTGGGTCACCCCTCCACTTT	CASSYTTDRAGSPLHF
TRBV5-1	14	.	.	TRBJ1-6	TGCGCCAGCAGCATTCGACAGGATAATTCACCCCTCCACTTT	CASSIRQDNSPLHF
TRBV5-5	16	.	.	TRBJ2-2	TGTGCCAGCAGCTCGATGGGGGCAACGAACACCGGGGAGCTGTTTTTT	CASSSMGATNTGELFF
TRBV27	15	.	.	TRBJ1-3	TGTGCCAGCAGTCAGGGCTGGAGCTCTGGAAACACCATATATTTT	CASSQGWSSGNTIYF
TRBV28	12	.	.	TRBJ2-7	TGTGCCAGCAGTAAAGTTTGGCTCCCGCAGTACTTC	CASSKVWLPQYF
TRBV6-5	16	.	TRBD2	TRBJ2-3	TGTGCCAGCAGTTCGGGACTAGCGGGAGGAACAGATACGCAGTATTTT	CASSSGLAGGTDTQYF
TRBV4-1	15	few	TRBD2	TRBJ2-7	TGCGCCAGCAGCCAAGGGGCTAGCGGACACTACGAGCAGTACTTC	CASSQGASGHYEQYF
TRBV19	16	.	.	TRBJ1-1	TGTGCCAGTAGCGATCCTCACACTCAGGGAGGGACTGAAGCTTTCTTT	CASSDPHTQGGTEAFF
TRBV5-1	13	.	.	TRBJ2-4	TGCGCCAGCAGCTTGTCGGGAGAGAACATTCAGTACTTC	CASSLSGENIQYF
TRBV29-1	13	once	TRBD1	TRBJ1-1	TGCAGCGTTGAGGACAGGGGGAACACTGAAGCTTTCTTT	CSVEDRGNTEAFF
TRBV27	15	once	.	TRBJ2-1	TGTGCCAGCAGTTTATATTTGATTCAGGGAAATGAGCAGTTCTTC	CASSLYLIQGNEQFF
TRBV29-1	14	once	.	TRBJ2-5	TGCAGCGTTGAAGATCTGACAGAGCAAGAGACCCAGTACTTC	CSVEDLTEQETQYF